This T cell receptor beta chain is from a study of T cell repertoires in ileal Crohn's disease. Around 0.55 micrograms of biopsy DNA per sample underwent TCRB immunosequencing. Assay used: immunoSEQ multiplex PCR; TCRdb lists only in-frame clones, some missing. The sample lists about 14,000 clones; around 70% were seen once. Deletions cut 3 bases from V and 2 bases from J, with 13 bases between. CDR3 length: 15 amino acids. Germline V gene data show CDR1 as MGHRA and CDR2 as YSYEKL. Sequencing was performed on ileal tissue. The chain is built from TRBV4-1 and TRBJ2-5, with D uncertain. This TCR was sampled from an adult with Crohn's disease. As DNA, the CDR3 is TGCGCCAGCAGCCAGTGGTTGAGTCAGCAAGAGACCCAGTACTTC. Amino acids: CASSQWLSQQETQYF.